The rows below give T cell receptor beta chains drawn from one sample of a study of shared clonotypes between healthy human individuals. Sequencing was performed with immunoSEQ multiplex PCR; in TCRdb, only in-frame clones are kept and a portion is missing. This table has a few million clones, roughly nine tenths appearing once. Material: naive CD4+ T cells sorted from blood. These receptors all stem from a man aged 18-30 years in good health. Both conserved end residues are part of each CDR3. The D gene is left open where the match is weak. Size values are once, few and many counts, or a class for expanded clones, and some rows have none.

TRBV7-9,14,TRBD1,TRBJ2-7,NA,CASSRTGGSYEQYF,TGTGCCAGCAGCCGGACAGGGGGCTCCTACGAGCAGTACTTC
TRBV7-9,17,NA,TRBJ2-7,NA,CASSLELGGANSYEQYF,TGTGCCAGCAGCTTAGAACTTGGGGGGGCGAATTCCTACGAGCAGTACTTC
TRBV2,12,NA,TRBJ1-1,NA,CASGRQVTEAFF,TGTGCCAGCGGGAGACAGGTCACTGAAGCTTTCTTT
TRBV30,16,NA,TRBJ1-1,NA,CAWSVPGAGGDTEAFF,TGTGCCTGGAGTGTACCAGGGGCGGGCGGGGACACTGAAGCTTTCTTT
TRBV20-1,10,NA,TRBJ2-7,once,CSASQLLEYF,TGCAGTGCTAGCCAGTTACTCGAGTACTTC
TRBV2,13,TRBD1,TRBJ1-4,NA,CASRTGSEEKLFF,TGTGCCAGCAGGACAGGGTCGGAAGAAAAACTGTTTTTT
TRBV28,13,NA,TRBJ1-6,NA,CATGVSYNSPLHF,TGTGCCACGGGCGTTTCCTATAATTCACCCCTCCACTTT
TRBV10-3,12,NA,TRBJ1-5,few,CAISEDPQPQHF,TGTGCCATCAGTGAAGATCCTCAGCCCCAGCATTTT
TRBV18,15,NA,TRBJ1-5,NA,CASSPGQVINQPQHF,TGTGCCAGCTCACCAGGGCAGGTTATAAATCAGCCCCAGCATTTT
TRBV7-2,15,NA,TRBJ2-1,NA,CASSPPGLLYNEQFF,TGTGCCAGCAGCCCGCCGGGACTTTTATACAATGAGCAGTTCTTC
TRBV18,18,TRBD2,TRBJ2-5,NA,CASSPPGLAGGLQETQYF,TGTGCCAGCTCACCACCAGGACTAGCGGGGGGCCTCCAAGAGACCCAGTACTTC
TRBV10-1,13,NA,TRBJ1-1,NA,CASSESKGTEAFF,TGCGCCAGCAGTGAGTCGAAGGGCACTGAAGCTTTCTTT
TRBV18,14,TRBD1,TRBJ2-3,NA,CASSPDRGHDTQYF,TGTGCCAGCTCACCGGACAGGGGCCACGATACGCAGTATTTT
TRBV20-1,11,NA,TRBJ1-1,NA,CSARVPARAFF,TGCAGTGCTAGAGTGCCCGCTCGGGCTTTCTTT
TRBV5-3,10,NA,TRBJ1-5,NA,CARSFEPQHF,TGTGCCAGAAGCTTCGAGCCCCAGCATTTT
TRBV18,13,NA,TRBJ2-2,NA,CASSPIQAGELFF,TGTGCCAGCTCACCAATTCAGGCCGGGGAGCTGTTTTTT
TRBV5-1,14,NA,TRBJ2-3,NA,CASREGPSTDTQYF,TGCGCCAGCAGAGAAGGGCCGAGCACAGATACGCAGTATTTT
TRBV5-6,14,NA,TRBJ2-7,NA,CASSAQLGVYEQYF,TGTGCCAGCAGCGCCCAATTGGGGGTCTACGAGCAGTACTTC
TRBV2,11,NA,TRBJ1-2,NA,CASGANYGYTF,TGTGCCAGCGGGGCTAACTATGGCTACACCTTC
TRBV7-2,19,TRBD2,TRBJ2-3,NA,CASSPRLAGEWYIPDTQYF,TGTGCCAGCAGCCCTCGACTAGCGGGAGAATGGTATATACCAGATACGCAGTATTTT
TRBV5-4,12,NA,TRBJ2-1,NA,CASTDASNEQFF,TGTGCCAGCACCGATGCTAGCAATGAGCAGTTCTTC
TRBV2,11,NA,TRBJ2-1,few,CASNTVDEQFF,TGTGCCAGCAACACGGTGGATGAGCAGTTCTTC
TRBV18,16,NA,TRBJ2-7,NA,CASSQPRSGSSYEQYF,TGTGCCAGCTCGCAACCCAGATCGGGGAGCTCCTACGAGCAGTACTTC
TRBV19,13,NA,TRBJ2-7,NA,CASSTRERYEQYF,TGTGCCAGTAGTACCCGAGAGCGCTACGAGCAGTACTTC
TRBV2,11,NA,TRBJ1-5,NA,CASSDSQPQHF,TGTGCCAGCAGTGATTCACAGCCCCAGCATTTT
TRBV7-6,15,TRBD1,TRBJ2-7,NA,CASSDTPGQGGEQYF,TGTGCCAGCAGCGATACCCCGGGACAGGGGGGCGAGCAGTACTTC
TRBV5-1,14,NA,TRBJ1-3,NA,CASSLGGLGDTIYF,TGCGCCAGCAGCTTGGGGGGCCTAGGGGACACCATATATTTT
TRBV19,15,NA,TRBJ2-4,NA,CASSSRQTLKNIQYF,TGTGCCAGTAGTTCCCGACAGACCCTCAAAAACATTCAGTACTTC
TRBV5-1,18,TRBD2,TRBJ2-1,NA,CASSLASAGLAVYNEQFF,TGCGCCAGCAGCTTGGCCTCCGCCGGACTAGCGGTATACAATGAGCAGTTCTTC
TRBV29-1,11,NA,TRBJ1-1,once,CSGKMNTEAFF,TGCAGCGGGAAAATGAACACTGAAGCTTTCTTT
TRBV14,15,NA,TRBJ2-7,NA,CASSQAPGESIGQYF,TGTGCCAGCAGCCAAGCCCCAGGGGAAAGTATCGGGCAGTACTTC
TRBV2,13,TRBD2,TRBJ2-7,NA,CASSGTNGGEQYF,TGTGCCAGCAGCGGGACTAATGGGGGGGAGCAGTACTTC
TRBV5-1,16,NA,TRBJ2-3,once,CASSRGPPYSTDTQYF,TGCGCCAGCAGCCGGGGTCCCCCCTATAGCACAGATACGCAGTATTTT
TRBV11-2,12,NA,TRBJ1-2,few,CASSARQAGYTF,TGTGCCAGCAGCGCAAGACAGGCTGGCTACACCTTC
TRBV6-1,12,NA,TRBJ2-7,NA,CASGRLPYEQYF,TGTGCCAGCGGGCGGCTACCCTACGAGCAGTACTTC
TRBV6-5,15,NA,TRBJ1-6,NA,CASSRSLGNNSPLHF,TGTGCCAGCAGTCGATCGTTGGGGAATAATTCACCCCTCCACTTT
TRBV25-1,13,NA,TRBJ1-1,NA,CASSLGGFTEAFF,TGTGCCAGCAGCCTGGGCGGGTTCACTGAAGCTTTCTTT
TRBV18,14,TRBD2,TRBJ2-1,NA,CASSHILADNEQFF,TGTGCCAGCTCACACATACTAGCGGACAATGAGCAGTTCTTC
TRBV15,15,NA,TRBJ2-2,once,CATLRGGAVPGELFF,TGTGCCACCCTTCGCGGGGGCGCGGTCCCCGGGGAGCTGTTTTTT
TRBV10-3,13,TRBD2,TRBJ2-3,few,CATGTSGTDTQYF,TGTGCCACCGGGACTAGCGGCACAGATACGCAGTATTTT
TRBV7-6,15,TRBD1,TRBJ1-2,NA,CASSPASGTGGGYTF,TGTGCCAGCAGCCCCGCGTCTGGGACAGGGGGTGGCTACACCTTC
TRBV28,15,NA,TRBJ2-3,NA,CASSLGQKSTDTQYF,TGTGCCAGCAGTTTAGGGCAGAAAAGCACAGATACGCAGTATTTT
TRBV6-1,16,NA,TRBJ2-1,NA,CASSEVPGTTYNEQFF,TGTGCCAGCAGTGAAGTACCAGGCACCACCTACAATGAGCAGTTCTTC
TRBV6-1,11,NA,TRBJ2-3,NA,CAGRNTDTQYF,TGTGCCGGCCGCAACACAGATACGCAGTATTTT
TRBV2,16,TRBD2,TRBJ2-1,NA,CASTPHGGTSYNEQFF,TGTGCCAGCACCCCTCACGGGGGGACGTCCTACAATGAGCAGTTCTTC
TRBV18,15,NA,TRBJ2-3,NA,CASSPRVRATDTQYF,TGTGCCAGCTCACCCAGGGTAAGGGCCACAGATACGCAGTATTTT
TRBV10-2,15,TRBD2,TRBJ2-1,NA,CASSDRLASRNEQFF,TGCGCCAGCAGTGATAGACTAGCTTCTCGCAATGAGCAGTTCTTC
TRBV6-5,15,TRBD2,TRBJ2-1,once,CASRATSGDYNEQFF,TGTGCCAGCAGAGCGACTAGCGGAGATTACAATGAGCAGTTCTTC
TRBV9,15,TRBD1,TRBJ1-4,once,CASSLGQGANEKLFF,TGTGCCAGCAGCCTCGGACAGGGGGCTAATGAAAAACTGTTTTTT
TRBV18,14,TRBD1,TRBJ1-2,NA,CTSSPGQGDGGYTF,TGTACCAGCTCACCGGGACAGGGGGATGGTGGCTACACCTTC
TRBV11-2,13,NA,TRBJ1-2,NA,CASSFGEAYGYTF,TGTGCCAGCAGCTTTGGGGAGGCCTATGGCTACACCTTC
TRBV2,13,TRBD1,TRBJ1-4,NA,CASTDRGGEKLFF,TGTGCCAGCACAGACAGGGGCGGTGAAAAACTGTTTTTT